One sample yielded the 23 T cell receptor beta chains listed below, sequenced in a study of early T cells in non-severe SARS-CoV-2 infection. TCRdb redid the calling of the 5' RACE reads with MiXCR, one entry per CDR3 protein. The sample holds about 72,000 distinct CDR3 sequences, approximately 9.2% seen once. The sample consisted of whole blood. The receptors here all came from an adult who was a healthcare worker with PCR-confirmed SARS-CoV-2 infection or an uninfected control (not recorded which).

This clonotype was seen many times. The chain recombines TRBV2 with TRBJ1-6, with 7 bases lining up with TRBD1. This CDR3 is 13 amino acids long. CDR1 SNHLY and CDR2 FYNNEI come from the germline V gene. J gave up 7 bases and V 6 bases, and 3 bases lay outside the gene matches. The CDR3 sequence is CASRRQGNSPLHF. In nucleotides, the CDR3 is TGTGCCAGCAGACGACAGGGAAATTCACCCCTCCACTTT.

This clonotype has a handful of counts. The V gene is TRBV7-8, the J gene TRBJ2-7, with 9 bases identical to TRBD2. This CDR3 contains 13 residues. V lost 3 bases to trimming and J lost 5 bases; unmatched junction nucleotides: 2. Germline V CDR1 and CDR2: SGHVS, FQNEAQ. Here the CDR3 reads CASSLGLANEQYF. The CDR3 region has the DNA TGTGCCAGCAGCTTGGGACTAGCTAACGAGCAGTACTTC.

The rearrangement uses TRBV5-6 and TRBJ2-2, with 8 bases that match TRBD1. The CDR3 spans 14 residues. Germline V gene data show CDR1 as SGHDT and CDR2 as YYEEEE. V dropped 6 bases and J dropped 7; count of bases not matched to a gene: 8. The CDR3 sequence: CASKDRGKGGELFF. CDR3 coding DNA: TGTGCCAGCAAAGACAGGGGAAAGGGCGGGGAGCTGTTTTTT.

In this sample, this clonotype turned up many times. The chain uses TRBV5-6 and TRBJ2-1; no firm D call. V lost 4 bases, J lost 3 bases, and 5 bases lay in between. The CDR3 is made up of 12 amino acids. Germline CDR1 SGHDT, CDR2 YYEEEE. The CDR3 loop is CASSQIYNEQFF. In nucleotides, the CDR3 is TGTGCCAGCAGCCAAATCTACAATGAGCAGTTCTTC.

This clonotype was found many times. CDR3 sequence (DNA): TGTGCCAGCAGCTTAAGCTCCTACAATGAGCAGTTCTTC. Protein sequence: CASSLSSYNEQFF. This chain links TRBV7-3 with TRBJ2-1; D gene ambiguous. The CDR3 extends over 13 amino acids. Trimming took 1 base from V and 0 from J, leaving 1 base between them. Germline V gives CDR1 SGHTA, CDR2 FQGTGA.

This clonotype was seen repeatedly, ten times or more. The chain has TRBV20-1 and TRBJ1-1; weak D call: TRBD1 (5 bases). This CDR3 has 14 amino acids. Trimming took off 2 bases at V and 6 bases at J, with 16 bases between the two ends. CDR1 DFQATT and CDR2 SNEGSKA come from the germline V gene (reference sequence). The CDR3 spells CSARKQEGFPEAFF. CDR3 sequence (DNA): TGCAGTGCTAGAAAACAGGAAGGATTCCCTGAAGCTTTCTTT.

The V call is TRBV7-2, the J call TRBJ2-7, with 7 bases fitting TRBD2. This CDR3 spans 14 amino acids. Trimming took 3 bases from V and 1 from J; bases not matched to a gene: 3. Looked up from germline, CDR1 is SGHTA and CDR2 is FQGNSA. CDR3 loop: CASSFAGGSYEQYF. The CDR3 DNA sequence: TGTGCCAGCAGCTTTGCCGGGGGGTCCTACGAGCAGTACTTC.

This clonotype has at least ten counts. V usage is TRBV20-1 and J usage is TRBJ2-7, with TRBD2 matching 7 bases. The trim removed 6 bases at V and 3 bases at J, leaving 8 bases unmatched. This CDR3 has 13 residues. The germline gives CDR1 DFQATT, CDR2 SNEGSKA (reference sequence). Here the CDR3 DNA reads TGCAGTGCCCCGGGGCTAGCGGACTACGAGCAGTACTTC. Translating gives CSAPGLADYEQYF.

The V gene is TRBV20-1, the J gene TRBJ2-2, with a possible D match to TRBD1 (6 bases). CDR3 length: 13 residues. Germline V gene data show CDR1 as DFQATT and CDR2 as SNEGSKA (reference sequence). Trimming removed 5 bases at V and 6 bases at J, with 13 bases between. Written as DNA, the CDR3 is TGCAGTGCTCTCCGGGACATTGCCGGGGAGCTGTTTTTT. It codes for CSALRDIAGELFF.

Only a few counts were recorded for this clonotype. V gene TRBV7-9 combines with J gene TRBJ2-5, with D tentatively TRBD2 (6 bases). V was trimmed by 1 base and J by 1 base, leaving 10 bases between them. The CDR3 spans 15 residues. Germline V gives CDR1 SEHNR, CDR2 FQNEAQ (reference sequence). This CDR3 reads CASSLDRTIQETQYF. CDR3 bases: TGTGCCAGCAGCTTAGACAGGACTATCCAAGAGACCCAGTACTTC.

This clonotype was counted ten times or more. The V call is TRBV28, the J call TRBJ2-3; D may be TRBD2 (6 bases). The CDR3 extends over 16 amino acids. Trimming removed 1 base at V and 1 base at J, with 12 bases between. CDR1 is MDHEN and CDR2 is SYDVKM in the germline V gene. The CDR3: CASSLFGGSGTDTQYF. As DNA, the CDR3 is TGTGCCAGCAGTTTATTTGGGGGGAGCGGCACAGATACGCAGTATTTT.

Notes on this clonotype: Likely a read error: the CDR3 ends without its conserved phenylalanine or tryptophan. It is unclear where the CDR3 begins or ends on the DNA, so no DNA is shown, and the CDR3 is as TCRdb lists it. The genes are TRBV5-1 and TRBJ2-7; TRBD1, as called in the table, went unchecked against the DNA. Germline CDR1 SGHRS, CDR2 YFSETQ. Termini included, the CDR3 measures 14 amino acids. This chain's CDR3 is CASSLDGTEPSRTL.

V is TRBV6-2 or TRBV6-3 and J is TRBJ2-7, with no clear D. This CDR3 is 15 amino acids long. V gave up 0 bases and J gave up 2 bases, with 11 bases separating them. CDR1 MNHEY and CDR2 SVGEGT come from the germline V gene. CDR3 amino acids: CASSYSSSVPYEQYF. The CDR3 DNA reads TGTGCCAGCAGTTACTCGAGTAGTGTCCCCTACGAGCAGTACTTC.

This clonotype was recorded many times. The V call is TRBV24-1, the J call TRBJ2-7; D is uncertain. Deletions cut 3 bases from V and 2 bases from J, with 1 base between. The CDR3 consists of 11 residues. Germline lookup yields CDR1 KGHDR and CDR2 SFDVKD. The DNA for the CDR3 is TGTGCCACCAGTGATGCCTACGAGCAGTACTTC. Its protein is CATSDAYEQYF.

In DNA, the CDR3 is TGTGCCAGCAGCTTACCCGATGGACTAGCGGGCCGCGCCGAGCAGTACTTC. Protein product: CASSLPDGLAGRAEQYF. V gene TRBV7-2 combines with J gene TRBJ2-7; 11 bases map to TRBD2. CDR1 is SGHTA and CDR2 is FQGNSA in the germline V gene. Trimming removed 2 bases from V and 6 bases from J; junction bases left unmatched: 12. The CDR3 is made up of 17 amino acids.

This clonotype was counted ten times or more. This chain links TRBV20-1 with TRBJ1-5; D gene unclear. Between the trimmed V and J ends, which lost 6 bases and 0 bases, there was a span of 12 bases. This CDR3 is 14 amino acids long. Germline assignment: CDR1 DFQATT and CDR2 SNEGSKA (reference sequence). CDR3 DNA sequence: TGCAGTGCGAGTGGCAGTAATAGCAATCAGCCCCAGCATTTT. The encoded protein is CSASGSNSNQPQHF.

V is TRBV29-1 and J is TRBJ2-7; 9 bases align to TRBD2. The CDR3 has 15 amino acids. The germline V gene has CDR1 SQVTM and CDR2 ANQGSEA. CDR3 nucleotides: TGCACCCATGACCTGGCTAGCGGGACATCCTACGAGCAGTACTTC. Its protein product is CTHDLASGTSYEQYF.

Here the CDR3 reads CSALDRQETQYF. CDR3 coding DNA: TGCAGTGCTTTGGACAGACAAGAGACCCAGTACTTC. V and J are TRBV20-1 and TRBJ2-5, with TRBD1 as a possible D gene (6 bases). The CDR3 loop spans 12 amino acids. The germline gives CDR1 DFQATT, CDR2 SNEGSKA (reference sequence). V was shortened by 5 bases and J by 2 bases, with 9 bases between the two germline ends.

V usage is TRBV5-1 and J usage is TRBJ1-2, with D possibly TRBD1 on 5 matching bases. The CDR3 spans 15 residues. Germline lookup yields CDR1 SGHRS and CDR2 YFSETQ. Trimming left V 3 bases short and J 4 bases short, with 16 bases between. The CDR3 nucleotides read TGCGCCAGCAGCTCTGGGGGAGATTTCTCCTATGGCTACACCTTC. Translation: CASSSGGDFSYGYTF.

This clonotype has at least ten counts. The chain recombines TRBV10-2 with TRBJ2-1; TRBD1 aligns across 10 bases. CDR3 length equals 14 residues. Germline CDR1 and CDR2: WSHSY and SAAADI. Trimming took 5 bases from V and 8 from J; bases not matched to a gene: 6. The CDR3 spells CASSRRDRGYEQFF. The CDR3 DNA sequence: TGCGCCAGCAGTCGCCGGGACAGGGGATATGAGCAGTTCTTC.

This clonotype was picked up many times. The chain employs TRBV6-1 and TRBJ2-5, with 12 positions matching TRBD2. V gave up 0 bases and J gave up 6 bases; unmatched junction bases: 8. This CDR3 is built from 17 residues. Germline V CDR1 and CDR2: MNHNS, SASEGT. This CDR3 is CASSEAPSGRARKTQYF. CDR3 in DNA: TGTGCCAGCAGTGAAGCGCCTAGCGGGAGGGCTCGAAAGACCCAGTACTTC.

In its sample, this clonotype was seen many times. This chain joins TRBV27 and TRBJ2-3, with D possibly TRBD1 on 5 matching bases. The germline V gene has CDR1 MNHEY and CDR2 SMNVEV (reference sequence). This CDR3 comprises 17 residues. Trimming took off 7 bases at V and 3 bases at J, with 23 bases between the two ends. CDR3 sequence (DNA): TGTGCCAGCACACCCGGAAGGGGTCGTATAGAGACAGATACGCAGTATTTT. It specifies CASTPGRGRIETDTQYF.

The chain combines TRBV30 with TRBJ1-6, with TRBD1 as a possible D gene (5 bases). The CDR3 is 12 amino acids. V lost 4 bases and J lost 9, with 10 bases in between. Germline V gene data show CDR1 as GTSNPN and CDR2 as SVGIG (reference sequence). This CDR3 reads CAWNGAGSPLHF. CDR3 DNA: TGTGCCTGGAACGGGGCAGGTTCACCCCTCCACTTT.